The rows below give T cell receptor beta chains drawn from one sample of a study of shared clonotypes between healthy human individuals. Profiled with immunoSEQ multiplex PCR; TCRdb holds only in-frame clones, not every one. The sample includes a few hundred thousand clones, less than 98% of them seen just once. The sample consisted of naive CD4+ T cells sorted from blood. The receptors come from a woman in her thirties in good health. Each CDR3 is given without its conserved first and last residue. Fields, in order: V gene, J gene, CDR3 protein.

TRBV7-2	TRBJ1-5	ASSLIYRGAGLSPQH
TRBV18	TRBJ1-5	ASCLEGLNQPQH
TRBV28	TRBJ2-1	ASSLYPSGDEQF
TRBV4-1	TRBJ2-1	ASSQVGLANNEQF
TRBV6-6	-	ATTTGTSAYEQY
TRBV18	TRBJ1-1	ASSPNRGQAF
TRBV28	TRBJ2-5	ASTPWGSGPQETQY
TRBV20-1	TRBJ2-5	SARTPTTQY
TRBV28	TRBJ2-7	ASSFNRGSAEQY
TRBV6-1	TRBJ2-5	ASSEPYSQETQY
TRBV28	TRBJ2-3	ASSSYYPPGVAGGADTQY